This passage covers 26 T cell receptor beta chains from one sample sequenced in a study of early T cells in non-severe SARS-CoV-2 infection. TCRdb re-analysed the 5' RACE reads in MiXCR, keeping a single row per CDR3 protein. The profile shows 50,000 to 70,000 distinct CDR3 sequences, about 12% of them singletons. Material: whole blood. These receptors came from an adult who was a healthcare worker with PCR-confirmed SARS-CoV-2 infection or an uninfected control (not recorded which).

This chain joins TRBV29-1 and TRBJ2-5; no clear D gene. V was trimmed by 7 bases and J by 2 bases, leaving 14 bases between them. CDR3 length: 13 residues. CDR1 and CDR2 from the germline V gene are SQVTM and ANQGSEA. The CDR3 DNA reads as TGCAGCGGGACGCACCTTAGACAAGAGACCCAGTACTTC. Protein: CSGTHLRQETQYF.

The V call is TRBV5-1, the J call TRBJ2-1, with D possibly being TRBD1 (6 bases). The CDR3 extends over 14 amino acids. CDR1 SGHRS and CDR2 YFSETQ come from the germline V gene. Trimming removed 2 bases from V and 8 bases from J, with 14 bases in between. The CDR3: CASSFGQPRDEQFF. The CDR3 DNA sequence: TGCGCCAGCAGCTTTGGACAGCCCAGGGATGAGCAGTTCTTC.

The rearrangement uses TRBV10-2 and TRBJ2-1; 14 bases line up with TRBD2. Trimming at V came to 6 bases and at J to 5 bases, leaving 3 bases not matched to a gene. This CDR3 is 15 amino acids long. Looked up from germline, CDR1 is WSHSY and CDR2 is SAAADI. The CDR3: CASRPGLAGDNEQFF. CDR3 DNA: TGCGCCAGCAGGCCGGGACTAGCGGGGGACAATGAGCAGTTCTTC.

This clonotype was observed a handful of times. J is TRBJ2-1 and V is TRBV12-3 or TRBV12-4, with 10 bases aligning to TRBD2. This CDR3 is 13 amino acids long. After removal of 8 bases from V and 6 bases from J, the junction contained 4 bases not matched to a gene. Here the CDR3 DNA reads TGTGCCAGCCTAGCGGGAGACAGCAATGAGCAGTTCTTC. Translation gives CASLAGDSNEQFF.

V is TRBV7-6 and J is TRBJ2-2; no clear D. CDR3 size: 13 residues. The V and J ends lost 2 bases and 4 bases respectively, with 5 bases between them. CDR1 is SGHVS, CDR2 FNYEAQ, per germline. CDR3 sequence: CASSLTITGELFF. The DNA for the CDR3 is TGTGCCAGCAGCTTAACCATCACCGGGGAGCTGTTTTTT.

As concerns this clonotype: Being one base from a much bigger clone, this may be a read error. The chain has TRBV20-1 and TRBJ2-1; the match to TRBD1 covers 7 bases. Germline CDR1 reads DFQATT; CDR2 reads SNEGSKA (reference sequence). This CDR3 comprises 18 residues. The CDR3 spells CSARDPTAAQGYDNERFF. CDR3 bases: TGCAGTGCTAGAGATCCAACGGCGGCACAGGGGTATGACAATGAGCGGTTCTTC.

The V and J genes are TRBV20-1 and TRBJ2-3; TRBD1 matches at 9 bases. V lost 5 bases to trimming and J lost 3 bases; unmatched junction nucleotides: 9. The CDR3 extends over 15 amino acids. Germline lookup yields CDR1 DFQATT and CDR2 SNEGSKA (reference sequence). CDR3 sequence (DNA): TGCAGTGCTCGTAAAGGACAGGGGAGAACAGATACGCAGTATTTT. Protein product: CSARKGQGRTDTQYF.

This clonotype occurred many times. The chain is built from TRBV30 and TRBJ1-4, with D uncertain. Germline V gives CDR1 GTSNPN, CDR2 SVGIG (reference sequence). The V end lost 5 bases, the J end lost 1 base, and 5 bases lay between the germline ends. The CDR3 runs to 12 residues. The CDR3 loop is CAWEETNEKLFF. The DNA of the CDR3 is TGTGCCTGGGAAGAAACTAATGAAAAACTGTTTTTT.

This clonotype was recorded many times. The rearrangement links TRBV20-1 to TRBJ2-5; 9 bases are shared with TRBD1. The germline V gene encodes CDR1 DFQATT and CDR2 SNEGSKA (reference sequence). The CDR3 is 15 residues long. The V gene end was trimmed by 5 bases and the J gene end by 7 bases; junction bases not matched to a gene: 14. CDR3 residues: CSAERLGTGSGTQYF. The DNA for the CDR3 is TGCAGTGCTGAGCGCCTTGGGACAGGGTCAGGGACCCAGTACTTC.

The V call is TRBV7-2, the J call TRBJ1-1; D not certain. This CDR3 spans 9 amino acids. CDR1 and CDR2 from the germline V gene are SGHTA and FQGNSA. V was pared by 1 base and J by 10 bases, with 1 base between. The CDR3 protein is CASSLGAFF. The CDR3 nucleotides read TGTGCCAGCAGCTTAGGAGCTTTCTTT.

This clonotype was recorded a few times. The chain combines TRBV7-6 with TRBJ2-2; TRBD1 or TRBD2 may be the D gene (5 bases each). Germline V gives CDR1 SGHVS, CDR2 FNYEAQ. With 4 bases removed from V and 5 bases from J, the gap between germline ends came to 14 bases. The CDR3 spans 15 residues. Here the CDR3 DNA reads TGTGCCAGCAGCTACGGGACGGGGCCGACCGGGGAGCTGTTTTTT. Translation: CASSYGTGPTGELFF.

The chain is built from TRBV7-2 and TRBJ1-1; D unclear. The CDR3 spans 13 residues. The V end lost 2 bases, the J end lost 8 bases, and 12 bases lay between the germline ends. In germline, CDR1 is SGHTA, CDR2 FQGNSA. The DNA of the CDR3 is TGTGCCAGCAGCTTAACTAAACAGTTCGAAGCTTTCTTT. This translates into CASSLTKQFEAFF.

The V call is TRBV9, the J call TRBJ2-3, with D uncertain. Looked up from germline, CDR1 is SGDLS and CDR2 is YYNGEE. Trimming shortened V by 0 bases and J by 2 bases, and 7 bases separated the two germline ends. The CDR3 sequence is 14 residues long. As DNA, the CDR3 is TGTGCCAGCAGCGTAGAGAGATTCACAGATACGCAGTATTTT. Translation gives CASSVERFTDTQYF.

Ten or more counts support this clonotype. V is TRBV5-4 and J is TRBJ2-3; the D gene is possibly TRBD1 (6 bases). The CDR3 runs to 15 residues. Germline V gene lookup returns CDR1 SGHNT and CDR2 YYREEE (reference sequence). V shed 0 bases and J shed 4 bases, with 12 bases lying between them. The CDR3, as DNA: TGTGCCAGCAGCTTGGGTACAGGGACCTCAGATACGCAGTATTTT. It yields the protein CASSLGTGTSDTQYF.

In its sample, this clonotype was seen a few times. The rearrangement uses TRBV11-2 and TRBJ2-3; D is perhaps TRBD1 or TRBD2 (5 bases each). The CDR3 consists of 15 residues. Germline CDR1 and CDR2: SGHAT and FQNNGV. V was cut by 0 bases and J by 1 base, with 8 bases left in between. In nucleotides, the CDR3 is TGTGCCAGCAGCTTAGACGGGGCTGGCACAGATACGCAGTATTTT. This gives the protein CASSLDGAGTDTQYF.

The DNA of the CDR3 is TGCGCCAGCAGCTTCACTCAAAGCTCCTACGAGCAGTACTTC. It encodes CASSFTQSSYEQYF. J is TRBJ2-7 and V is TRBV5-1, with D unresolved. Trimming removed 2 bases at V and 0 bases at J, with 9 bases between. Germline CDR1 SGHRS, CDR2 YFSETQ. The CDR3 is made up of 14 amino acids.

In its sample, this clonotype was seen a few times. The chain is built from TRBV9 and TRBJ2-3; D is undetermined. V gave up 0 bases and J gave up 2 bases, with 10 bases separating them. Germline-derived CDR1 and CDR2 are SGDLS and YYNGEE. This CDR3 is 15 amino acids long. As DNA, the CDR3 is TGTGCCAGCAGCGTAGGCTACGGAAACACAGATACGCAGTATTTT. Translated, it gives CASSVGYGNTDTQYF.

The table lists this clonotype with a few counts. The chain carries TRBV5-1 and TRBJ2-1; 10 bases agree with TRBD1. Germline lookup yields CDR1 SGHRS and CDR2 YFSETQ. The CDR3 runs 14 residues. The ends lost 6 bases at V and 7 bases at J; junction bases unmatched: 7. The CDR3 region is CASTRDRGENEQFF. DNA of the CDR3: TGCGCCAGCACCCGGGACAGGGGTGAAAATGAGCAGTTCTTC.

V and J are TRBV18 and TRBJ2-1, with TRBD1 as a possible D gene (5 bases). The CDR3 consists of 15 residues. Germline CDR1 and CDR2: KGHSH and LQKENI. The V end was cut by 3 bases, the J end by 7 bases, with 16 bases between. The CDR3: CASSPVQGVVNEQFF. The CDR3 DNA reads TGTGCCAGCTCACCGGTCCAGGGCGTAGTGAATGAGCAGTTCTTC.

This clonotype has ten or more counts. V is TRBV11-2 and J is TRBJ1-1; a weak D match, TRBD1 (5 bases). CDR3 length: 14 amino acids. CDR1 and CDR2 (germline): SGHAT, FQNNGV. V gave up 4 bases and J gave up 1 base, with 10 bases separating them. For the CDR3, the DNA is TGTGCCAGCAGCTCAGCGGGGACGAACACTGAAGCTTTCTTT. It translates to CASSSAGTNTEAFF.

This clonotype showed up just a few times. The rearrangement uses TRBV4-1 and TRBJ2-3, with 11 positions matching TRBD2. Per the germline V gene, CDR1 is MGHRA and CDR2 is YSYEKL. V trimming: 4 bases; J trimming: 1 base; junction bases outside the gene matches: 7. The length of the CDR3 is 17 residues. The CDR3 DNA reads as TGCGCCAGCAGCCGGGTAGCGGGGGGGTTTGGCACAGATACGCAGTATTTT. Its translation is CASSRVAGGFGTDTQYF.

This rearrangement joins TRBV3-1 to TRBJ2-4; D is unclear. Between the trimmed V and J ends, which lost 0 bases and 2 bases, there was a span of 20 bases. CDR3 size: 19 residues. The germline CDR1 and CDR2 sequences are LGHDT and YNNKEL (reference sequence). The CDR3 nucleotides are TGTGCCAGCAGCCAAGATCCCCGCAGCCAGAATCCGTCCAAAAACATTCAGTACTTC. Amino acids: CASSQDPRSQNPSKNIQYF. Together with reference TRBV3-1 and TRBJ2-4, the CDR3 gives the full variable domain: DTAVSQTPKYLVTQMGNDKSIKCEQNLGHDTMYWYKQDSKKFLKIMFSYNNKELIINETVPNRFSPKSPDKAHLNLHINSLELGDSAVYFCASSQDPRSQNPSKNIQYFGAGTRLSVL.

The table lists this clonotype with a few counts. The rearrangement uses TRBV10-3 and TRBJ1-1, with unresolved D. This CDR3 is built from 12 residues. Trimming removed 8 bases from V and 7 bases from J, with 14 bases in between. Germline V CDR1 and CDR2: ENHRY, SYGVKD. CDR3 bases: TGTGCCATCGGAGGACTGGAGGATGAAGCTTTCTTT. It translates to CAIGGLEDEAFF.

This clonotype was picked up a small number of times. The chain employs TRBV12-3 or TRBV12-4 and TRBJ2-1; possibly TRBD2 for D (6 bases). Between the trimmed V and J ends, which lost 5 bases and 10 bases, there was a span of 18 bases. The CDR3 is 14 amino acids. The CDR3 nucleotides are TGTGCCAGCAGTGGGGACTTCTCCACGGGGGAGCAGTTCTTC. Translated: CASSGDFSTGEQFF.

As regards this clonotype: With a much larger clone just one base away, this may be a read error. The V and J genes are TRBV5-1 and TRBJ2-1; D not certain. The V and J ends lost 0 bases and 5 bases respectively, with 15 bases between them. The CDR3 is 16 amino acids. The germline CDR1 and CDR2 sequences are SGHRS and YFSETQ. In nucleotides, the CDR3 is TGCGCCAGCAGCTTGGGACGGCAAAAAGACCACAATGAGCAGTTCTTC. The encoded protein is CASSLGRQKDHNEQFF. Combining the CDR3 with reference TRBV5-1 and TRBJ2-1 gives the whole variable domain KAGVTQTPRYLIKTRGQQVTLSCSPISGHRSVSWYQQTPGQGLQFLFEYFSETQRNKGNFPGRFSGRQFSNSRSEMNVSTLELGDSALYLCASSLGRQKDHNEQFFGPGTRLTVL.

A few counts support this clonotype. J is TRBJ1-6 and V is TRBV30, with TRBD1 matching 7 bases. The CDR3 contains 15 residues. Germline CDR1 GTSNPN, CDR2 SVGIG (reference sequence). J was trimmed by 12 bases and V by 4 bases; bases with no gene match: 15. For the CDR3, the DNA is TGTGCCTGGATACGAGGGCCTAAGGGGGACAGACCCCTCCACTTT. Translated: CAWIRGPKGDRPLHF.